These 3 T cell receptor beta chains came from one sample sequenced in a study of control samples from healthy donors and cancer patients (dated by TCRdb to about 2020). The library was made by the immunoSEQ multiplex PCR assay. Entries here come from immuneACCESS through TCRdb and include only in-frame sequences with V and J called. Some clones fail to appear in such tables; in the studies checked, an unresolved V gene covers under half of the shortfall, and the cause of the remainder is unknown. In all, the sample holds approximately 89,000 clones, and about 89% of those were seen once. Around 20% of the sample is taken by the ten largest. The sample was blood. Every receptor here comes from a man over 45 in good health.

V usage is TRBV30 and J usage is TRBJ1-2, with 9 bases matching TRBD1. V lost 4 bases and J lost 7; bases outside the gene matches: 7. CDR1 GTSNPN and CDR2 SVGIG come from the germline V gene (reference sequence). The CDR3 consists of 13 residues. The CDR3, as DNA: TGTGCCTGGAACCTACAGGGGGCGATTGGCTACACCTTC. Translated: CAWNLQGAIGYTF.

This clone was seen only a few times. The CDR3 nucleotides are TGTGCCAGCAGTGATGAAGCGGGGGGCCAAGAGACCCAGTACTTC. It translates to CASSDEAGGQETQYF. J is TRBJ2-5 and V is TRBV6-4; 9 bases map to TRBD2. CDR1 is MRHNA and CDR2 is SNTAGT in the germline V gene. After removal of 3 bases from V and 1 base from J, the junction contained 3 bases not matched to a gene. The CDR3 length is 15 residues.

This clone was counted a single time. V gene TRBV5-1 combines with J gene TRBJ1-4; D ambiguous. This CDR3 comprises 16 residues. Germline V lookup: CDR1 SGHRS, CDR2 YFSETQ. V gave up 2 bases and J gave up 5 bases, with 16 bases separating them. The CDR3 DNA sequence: TGCGCCAGCAGCTTATCGGCAGTCGGGCTAAATGAAAAACTGTTTTTT. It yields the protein CASSLSAVGLNEKLFF. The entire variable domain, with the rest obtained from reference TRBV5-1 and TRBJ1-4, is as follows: KAGVTQTPRYLIKTRGQQVTLSCSPISGHRSVSWYQQTPGQGLQFLFEYFSETQRNKGNFPGRFSGRQFSNSRSEMNVSTLELGDSALYLCASSLSAVGLNEKLFFGSGTQLSVL.